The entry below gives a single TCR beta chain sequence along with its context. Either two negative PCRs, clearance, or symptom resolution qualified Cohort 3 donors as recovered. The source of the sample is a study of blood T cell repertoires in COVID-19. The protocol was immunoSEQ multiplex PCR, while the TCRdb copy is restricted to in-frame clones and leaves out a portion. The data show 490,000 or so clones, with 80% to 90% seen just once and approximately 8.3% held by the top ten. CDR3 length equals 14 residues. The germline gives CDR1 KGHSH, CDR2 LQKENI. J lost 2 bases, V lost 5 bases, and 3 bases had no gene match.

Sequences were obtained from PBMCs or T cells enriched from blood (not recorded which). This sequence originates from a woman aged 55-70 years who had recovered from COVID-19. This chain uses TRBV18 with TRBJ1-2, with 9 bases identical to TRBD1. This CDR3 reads CASSDGQGNYGYTF. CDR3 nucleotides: TGTGCCAGCTCAGATGGACAGGGGAACTATGGCTACACCTTC.